One and the same sample provided the 17 T cell receptor beta chains below, sequenced in a study of technical replicates of blood from a handful of donors. Sequenced by immunoSEQ multiplex PCR; TCRdb stores in-frame clones only, minus some. Seen here are some 77,000 clones, approximately 93% observed once, and the top ten hold about 0.36%. Sequences were obtained from T cells isolated from PBMCs. The source of these receptors is a human donor in good health.

In this sample, this clone turned up once. V gene TRBV9 combines with J gene TRBJ2-7; tentative D call: TRBD2 (5 bases). The CDR3 runs to 18 residues. The V end was cut by 3 bases, the J end by 1 base, with 23 bases between. Germline-derived CDR1 and CDR2 are SGDLS and YYNGEE. The CDR3 nucleotides read TGTGCCAGCAGCGCTCCCCCCGCCTACGGGATTGTGTCCTACGAGCAGTACTTC. Translated: CASSAPPAYGIVSYEQYF.

This clone appeared once. J is TRBJ2-1 and V is TRBV11-3, with a possible D match to TRBD2 (5 bases). CDR1 and CDR2 from the germline V gene are SGHNT and YENEEA. V was cut by 0 bases and J by 3 bases, with 12 bases left in between. This CDR3 has 16 residues. The CDR3 DNA sequence: TGTGCCAGCAGCTTAGACCCTAGCCATGGCTACAATGAGCAGTTCTTC. It specifies CASSLDPSHGYNEQFF.

This chain connects TRBV27 to TRBJ2-1, with D possibly matching TRBD2 (5 bases). This CDR3 is built from 14 residues. Germline V gene lookup returns CDR1 MNHEY and CDR2 SMNVEV (reference sequence). The V end was cut by 0 bases, the J end by 7 bases, with 10 bases between. In nucleotides, the CDR3 is TGTGCCAGCAGTTTATCGGTCCGGGGTAATGAGCAGTTCTTC. Translation gives CASSLSVRGNEQFF.

The chain carries TRBV27 and TRBJ2-7; D unresolved. Germline V CDR1 and CDR2: MNHEY, SMNVEV (reference sequence). V dropped 1 base and J dropped 4 bases, with 14 bases sitting between them. The CDR3 covers 15 residues. CDR3 loop: CASSLFSPPDYEQYF. CDR3 sequence (DNA): TGTGCCAGCAGTTTATTTAGTCCCCCCGATTACGAGCAGTACTTC.

The chain combines TRBV28 with TRBJ2-7, with D maybe TRBD2 (6 bases). The length of the CDR3 is 13 residues. CDR1 is MDHEN, CDR2 SYDVKM, per germline. Trimming removed 6 bases from V and 2 bases from J, with 11 bases in between. Here the CDR3 DNA reads TGTGCCAGCAGCGAACCGGGGGCCTACGAGCAGTACTTC. As protein: CASSEPGAYEQYF.

This chain uses TRBV7-3 with TRBJ2-1; TRBD2 matches 8 bases. V gave up 2 bases and J gave up 6 bases; unmatched junction bases: 9. Germline assignment: CDR1 SGHTA and CDR2 FQGTGA. The CDR3 consists of 16 residues. The CDR3 DNA is TGTGCCAGCAGCTTAGTGGGGCTAGCGGGTCGCAATGAGCAGTTCTTC. Translated, it gives CASSLVGLAGRNEQFF.

For the CDR3, the DNA is TGTGCCAGCAGCTTAGGCGGGGCGCAGTATTTT. Its protein is CASSLGGAQYF. The chain employs TRBV7-3 and TRBJ2-3; TRBD2 is a possible D gene (6 bases). This CDR3 has 11 residues. The V end lost 2 bases, the J end lost 10 bases, and 7 bases lay between the germline ends. Looked up from germline, CDR1 is SGHTA and CDR2 is FQGTGA.

J is TRBJ2-7 and V is TRBV7-8, with a weak D call TRBD2 (5 bases). Germline-derived CDR1 and CDR2 are SGHVS and FQNEAQ. Trimming left V 1 base short and J 3 bases short, with 10 bases between. The CDR3 sequence is 14 residues long. CDR3 residues: CASSLVDGGYEQYF. In DNA form, the CDR3 reads TGTGCCAGCAGCTTAGTAGACGGAGGCTACGAGCAGTACTTC. The complete variable domain, with remaining parts taken from reference TRBV7-8 and TRBJ2-7, reads GAGVSQSPRYKVAKRGQDVALRCDPISGHVSLFWYQQALGQGPEFLTYFQNEAQLDKSGLPSDRFFAERPEGSVSTLKIQRTQQEDSAVYLCASSLVDGGYEQYFGPGTRLTVT.

The chain uses TRBV7-9 and TRBJ1-1, with no clear D. Trimming pared 4 bases from V and 5 bases from J, leaving 11 bases between. Germline CDR1 and CDR2: SEHNR and FQNEAQ (reference sequence). This CDR3 region has 13 residues. The CDR3 nucleotides read TGTGCCAGCAGCTCACACACCACAACTGAAGCTTTCTTT. Translation: CASSSHTTTEAFF.

CDR3 nucleotide sequence: TGTGCCAGCAGCCTCTTTCAACTTAGCGGGAGGGTCTACGAGCAGTACTTC. Translation gives CASSLFQLSGRVYEQYF. The V call is TRBV27, the J call TRBJ2-7; 11 nucleotides agree with TRBD2. Germline trimming cut 6 bases from V and 3 bases from J; bases unmatched to any gene: 13. Germline V gives CDR1 MNHEY, CDR2 SMNVEV (reference sequence). The CDR3 covers 17 residues.

V gene TRBV19 combines with J gene TRBJ1-1; tentatively, D is TRBD1 (5 bases). Germline V lookup: CDR1 LNHDA, CDR2 SQIVND (reference sequence). Between the trimmed V and J ends, which lost 6 bases and 4 bases, there was a span of 12 bases. The CDR3 runs to 13 residues. CDR3 loop: CASRRLGGTEAFF. The CDR3, as DNA: TGTGCCAGTAGGAGGTTGGGGGGCACTGAAGCTTTCTTT.

The chain joins TRBV5-1 to TRBJ2-5; D is perhaps TRBD1 (6 bases). V was pared by 4 bases and J by 2 bases, with 18 bases between. Per germline, CDR1 SGHRS and CDR2 YFSETQ. The CDR3 has 16 amino acids. CDR3 nucleotides: TGCGCCAGCAGCCTGGAAGGGACAACTATTCAAGAGACCCAGTACTTC. It is translated as CASSLEGTTIQETQYF.

Points on this clone: At one end, the junction sequence differs from germline, possibly due to a read error. The CDR3 is CASSLYRGGTGELFF. The DNA of the CDR3 is TGTGCTAGCAGCTTATATCGGGGAGGCACCGGGGAGCTGTTTTTT. The rearrangement uses TRBV7-7 and TRBJ2-2; TRBD2 is a possible D gene (6 bases). This CDR3 comprises 15 residues. Looked up from germline, CDR1 is SSHAT and CDR2 is FNYEAQ (reference sequence).

The chain employs TRBV10-1 and TRBJ2-3; 10 bases are shared with TRBD1. The CDR3 spans 15 residues. Germline V CDR1 and CDR2: WNHNN, SYGVQD (reference sequence). Losses at the gene ends were 3 bases for V and 3 bases for J; bases not matched to a gene: 3. The CDR3: CASSDPGQGTDTQYF. The DNA of the CDR3 is TGCGCCAGCAGTGACCCGGGACAGGGGACAGATACGCAGTATTTT.

This chain joins TRBV25-1 and TRBJ2-5, with 11 bases fitting TRBD2. The CDR3 consists of 15 residues. The V gene's germline CDR1 is MGHDK and CDR2 SYGVNS. V trimming: 5 bases; J trimming: 5 bases; junction bases outside the gene matches: 7. CDR3 loop: CASSLSGRAGETQYF. The CDR3 coding sequence is TGTGCCAGCAGTCTTAGCGGGAGGGCCGGTGAGACCCAGTACTTC.

The sample holds a few counts of this clone. The rearrangement uses TRBV9 and TRBJ2-1, with 8 bases lining up with TRBD2. V dropped 4 bases and J dropped 7; count of bases not matched to a gene: 16. The CDR3 is 17 amino acids. CDR1 SGDLS and CDR2 YYNGEE come from the germline V gene. The CDR3 region is CASSPYSSGSQLNEQFF. The CDR3 DNA sequence: TGTGCCAGCAGCCCCTACTCGAGCGGGAGTCAATTAAATGAGCAGTTCTTC.

The rearrangement joins TRBV5-6 to TRBJ2-7; 10 positions match TRBD1. The CDR3 covers 14 residues. V shed 2 bases, J shed 4 bases, and the junction held 3 bases outside the gene matches. Germline CDR1 is SGHDT and CDR2 is YYEEEE. CDR3 sequence (DNA): TGTGCCAGCAGCTTCCGGGACAGGGGTTACGAGCAGTACTTC. Its translation: CASSFRDRGYEQYF.